The source of this TCR beta chain is a study of long-term antiretroviral therapy in people with HIV (dated by TCRdb to between 2022 and 2023). Study-level background: Collection of the earliest samples took place about a decade ahead of the 2015 WHO recommendation for immediate ART, at a time when ART was typically delayed until CD4 counts fell. A total of 192 cryopreserved PBMC samples were contributed to the cohort by 30 adults with confirmed HIV infection, with samples collected serially over a mean of around 6 years (range 1-12). No cross-contamination during QIAcube processing was seen in test extractions of a monoclonal T-cell line run alongside around 31 polyclonal samples. This retrospective serial study examined whether starting ART and sustained HIV suppression were associated with changes in the composition and diversity of the TRB repertoire in peripheral blood. Among the approximately 30 participants with HIV, ten to eleven were female. What the authors observed across the whole study: The samples were dated from about 2004 to 2018, and the ART regimens that were used may be less effective than current ART regimens. The repertoire was dominated across all time points by expanded TRB clones identified before ART initiation, although this dominance was seen to fluctuate and to decrease in many PLHIV after ART. Because pre-ART samples had limited cell numbers, unsorted PBMC were profiled rather than sorted CD4+ and CD8+ T cells. Since PBMC availability was limited, sequencing covered only the TCR beta chain, with no alpha chain pairing. No data were available on ART adherence, viral resistance or therapy changes, limiting inferences about post-ART repertoire changes. Narrower CDR3 length ranges were observed in HIV repertoires than in controls, and an antigen-experienced repertoire with only a slight naive shift after ART was suggested by the network structure. Starting ART was linked to a significant rise in TRB diversity, yet even with long-term ART the diversity remained significantly lower than in transplant donor controls.

From the cysteine up to the phenylalanine, the CDR3 has a length of 11 residues. Kept here is only the CDR3 DNA, which spans 33 bases and is read in frame from base 1. CDR1 and CDR2 are read off the germline V gene as ENHRY and SYGVKD. Between the V and J ends, shortened by 6 bases and 1 base respectively, the junction contains 3 bases. The immunoSEQ hsTCRB v3.0 assay was used at survey level resolution to sequence the TRB variable region. TRB sequencing targeted a depth of about 40,000-50,000 T-cell genomes per sample. TRB libraries were pooled and sequenced on an Illumina MiSeq using a v3 150-cycle kit. In the paper's pipeline: Repertoire analysis ran in R within a reproducible Nextflow workflow covering QC, data transformation and analysis. LymphoSeq2, an R package for exploring AIRR-Seq data, was used to implement the custom analyses. After excluding a few samples that yielded fewer than 5000 total TRB sequences, 150 to 200 HIV repertoires remained for analysis. Of the 188 retained HIV repertoires, about 60 were collected before and 120 to 130 after ART initiation. Repertoires were downsampled to 5000 TRB nucleotide sequences, with summary statistics averaged over 100 downsampling iterations. The analysis kept only TRB sequences whose CDR3 regions were at least seven amino acids long. A Shannon entropy-derived clonality score and the Gini coefficient were used to measure diversity. In the repertoire networks, any two of the top 5000 CDR3 amino acid sequences were connected whenever the two sequences differed by an edit distance of one. For TRB CDR3 amino acid sequences, antigen specificity groups and MHC restriction were predicted with GLIPH2. Known CMV, EBV, HIV or tissue antigen associations were flagged by matching CDR3 amino acid sequences against VDJdb and McPAS-TCR. Pre-ART, post-ART and control groups were compared with Wilcoxon signed-rank tests and Holm-Bonferroni correction. The table comes from immuneACCESS by way of TCRdb, which keeps in-frame sequences with V and J called. Part of the clones is missing from these tables; in studies checked, under half for an unresolved V gene and the rest for unknown reasons. The DNA was the basis for D and trimming; V, J and clone size are from that table. The sample data list roughly 23,000 clones, and approximately 84% of these were observed just once. The ten largest make up around 7.8% of the sample.

With regard to this clone: The antigen it binds to is not known. Base quality data are lacking; no much larger clone is found one base away.

Inclusion was restricted to participants for whom at least one PBMC sample before ART initiation and at least two post-ART samples were available. Treatment was received in the United States of America by all participants with HIV. Before DNA extraction, cryopreserved samples of about 0.9-11 million PBMC were thawed and then washed. At the time of the earliest PBMC sample, participants with HIV were aged between roughly 23 and 60 years. PBMC samples from each participant spanned 1-4 timepoints before ART initiation and 2-8 timepoints after ART initiation, with a median of 7 samples. For every participant, serial HIV viral load, CD4+ T-cell count, ART history and demographic data were obtained. Using a Qiagen kit on a QIAcube, genomic DNA was extracted from unsorted PBMC, with samples processed in batches of 12.

This clonotype originated in a woman aged 25 to 39 with HIV. In this chain, TRBV10-3 is recombined with TRBJ1-1; the D gene cannot be named for sure. The sequences come from unsorted PBMCs, collected 1.8 years before starting antiretroviral therapy. CDR3 region: CAIRANTEAFF. The DNA reads as follows: TGTGCCATCAGAGCGAACACTGAAGCTTTCTTT.